Listed below are T cell receptor beta chains from one sample, sequenced in a study of T cell repertoires in cytomegalovirus infection. Via MiXCR, TCRdb re-called the reads, giving one row per CDR3 protein. The profile shows some 320,000 distinct CDR3 sequences, roughly 9.5% of them singletons. Input material: PBMCs. The receptors were sampled from a human donor in good health (CMV status not recorded). Some clones in this sample may be carry-over from other donors' samples. CDR3s include the opening cysteine and the closing phenylalanine or tryptophan. The order of the fields is V gene, clone size, J gene, D gene, CDR3 protein, CDR3 DNA. The D gene is left open where the match is weak. The size field is filled for only some rows; it gives once, few, many or a size class.

>TRBV7-9|NA|TRBJ2-5|NA
CASSFTSTQYF
TGTGCCAGCAGCTTCACGTCGACCCAGTACTTC
>TRBV28|few|TRBJ2-7|NA
CATGAGQSYEQYF
TGTGCCACCGGCGCGGGACAGAGCTACGAGCAGTACTTC
>TRBV7-2|few|TRBJ2-2|NA
CASSSPRAGTGELFF
TGTGCCAGCAGCTCCCCGAGGGCCGGCACCGGGGAGCTGTTTTTT
>TRBV20-1|few|TRBJ2-3|NA
CSAKITDTQYF
TGCAGTGCTAAGATCACAGATACGCAGTATTTT
>TRBV6-1|many|TRBJ2-1|TRBD2
CASSEAETSGGYNEQFF
TGTGCCAGCAGTGAAGCCGAAACTAGCGGGGGATACAATGAGCAGTTCTTC
>TRBV7-2|many|TRBJ2-3|NA
CASSLNWLAASTDTQYF
TGTGCCAGCAGCTTAAATTGGCTAGCAGCTAGCACAGATACGCAGTATTTT
>TRBV9|few|TRBJ1-4|NA
CASSSRSGRGSTNEKLFF
TGTGCCAGCAGCTCCCGCTCGGGGCGAGGCTCAACTAATGAAAAACTGTTTTTT
>TRBV7-8|NA|TRBJ1-5|NA
CASSLSGQGGQPQHF
TGTGCCAGCAGCTTAAGCGGGCAGGGTGGGCAGCCCCAGCATTTT
>TRBV7-9|many|TRBJ1-2|NA
CASTPGGNYGYTF
TGTGCCAGCACCCCTGGCGGAAACTATGGCTACACCTTC
>TRBV7-2|few|TRBJ1-2|NA
CASSSFRGSNYGYTF
TGTGCCAGCAGTTCCTTCAGGGGCTCTAACTATGGCTACACCTTC
>TRBV24-1|NA|TRBJ2-2|NA
CATSPGTGLVGRELFF
TGTGCCACCAGTCCTGGTACGGGCCTCGTGGGGAGGGAGCTGTTTTTT
>TRBV19|few|TRBJ2-2|NA
CASSINRGGTGELFF
TGTGCCAGTAGTATCAACAGAGGAGGTACCGGGGAGCTGTTTTTT
>TRBV14|once|TRBJ1-1|NA
CASSQDRSYLSTEAFF
TGTGCCAGCAGCCAAGACAGGAGCTACCTGAGCACTGAAGCTTTCTTT
>TRBV4-1|NA|TRBJ1-1|NA
CASSQDRGGGLTEAFF
TGCGCCAGCAGCCAAGACAGGGGAGGAGGCCTCACTGAAGCTTTCTTT
>TRBV5-1|NA|TRBJ1-6|NA
CASSLASAGRNSPLHF
TGCGCCAGCAGCTTGGCCTCGGCAGGGCGGAATTCACCCCTCCACTTT
>TRBV6-1|NA|TRBJ1-2|NA
CASSEAETAYGYTF
TGTGCCAGCAGTGAAGCGGAGACGGCTTATGGCTACACCTTC